The clone carrying this T cell receptor beta chain has a single count. The antigen remains unidentified. This sample stems from a study of shared clonotypes between healthy human individuals. This CDR3 has 14 residues. Looked up from germline, CDR1 is MNHEY and CDR2 is SMNVEV (reference sequence). V lost 0 bases, J lost 7 bases, and 10 bases lay in between. Generated by immunoSEQ multiplex PCR, the TCRdb table keeps only in-frame clones and is missing some. The data hold 650,000 to 700,000 clones, with roughly 88% observed a single time. General study points: Sequencing depth was a factor that was expected to affect clonotype sharing among donors.

Sequenced sample: memory CD8+ T cells from PBMCs. Specified subset: CD45RO+ cells pooled with CCR7-negative TemRA cells. This chain links TRBV27 with TRBJ2-1; D remains ambiguous. This receptor was obtained from a man aged 18 to 35 in good health. Some clones in this sample may be carry-over from other donors' samples. CDR3: CASSLSHSGNEQFF. The CDR3 region has the DNA TGTGCCAGCAGTTTATCTCACTCCGGGAATGAGCAGTTCTTC.